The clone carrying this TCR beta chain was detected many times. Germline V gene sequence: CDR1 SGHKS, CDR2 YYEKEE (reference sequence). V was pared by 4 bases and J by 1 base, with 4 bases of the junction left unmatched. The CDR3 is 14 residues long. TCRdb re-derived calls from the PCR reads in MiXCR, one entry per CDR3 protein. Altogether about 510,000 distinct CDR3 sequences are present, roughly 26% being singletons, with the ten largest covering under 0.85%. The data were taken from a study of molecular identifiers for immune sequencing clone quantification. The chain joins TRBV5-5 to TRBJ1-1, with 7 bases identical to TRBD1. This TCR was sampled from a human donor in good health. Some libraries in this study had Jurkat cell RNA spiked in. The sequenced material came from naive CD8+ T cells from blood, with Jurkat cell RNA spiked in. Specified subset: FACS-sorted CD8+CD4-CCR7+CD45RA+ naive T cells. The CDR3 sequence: CASSAGQANTEAFF. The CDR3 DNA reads TGTGCCAGCAGCGCCGGACAGGCGAACACTGAAGCTTTCTTT. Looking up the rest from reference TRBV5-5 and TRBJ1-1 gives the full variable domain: DAGVTQSPTHLIKTRGQQVTLRCSPISGHKSVSWYQQVLGQGPQFIFQYYEKEERGRGNFPDRFSARQFPNYSSELNVNALLLGDSALYLCASSAGQANTEAFFGQGTRLTVV.